This is a list of T cell receptor beta chains from one sample in a study of cytomegalovirus exposure and HLA in healthy donors. Sequencing used immunoSEQ multiplex PCR; TCRdb keeps in-frame clones, though not all of them. Of about 95,000 clones in the sample, around 70% were seen once. The sequenced sample was PBMCs. The receptors shown here come from a man in his 60s in good health and CMV-seronegative. Each CDR3 is given with its conserved first and last residue. D genes are given only for firm matches. Some rows have no size entry. The others give once, few or many, or a class for an expanded clone.

v_gene	j_gene	d_gene	abundance	CDR3aa	CDR3nt
TRBV6-6	TRBJ1-5	.	.	CASSNVASNQPQHF	TGTGCCAGCAGTAACGTAGCAAGCAATCAGCCCCAGCATTTT
TRBV19	TRBJ2-1	.	.	CASSIDRLLGVGNEQFF	TGTGCCAGTAGTATAGATCGATTGTTAGGGGTTGGGAATGAGCAGTTCTTC
TRBV6-1	TRBJ1-5	.	.	CASSEASGRRAQPQHF	TGTGCCAGCAGTGAAGCGAGCGGCAGGCGGGCTCAGCCCCAGCATTTT
TRBV4-1	TRBJ2-3	TRBD2	.	CASSQVFRRGRGDTQYF	TGCGCCAGCAGCCAAGTTTTTAGGCGGGGGAGAGGGGATACGCAGTATTTT
TRBV6-5	TRBJ1-1	TRBD1	.	CASSYGGQGSTEAFF	TGTGCCAGCAGTTACGGGGGACAGGGCTCTACTGAAGCTTTCTTT
TRBV10-3	TRBJ1-4	TRBD1	.	CAISESGQGADEKLFF	TGTGCCATCAGTGAGAGTGGACAGGGGGCAGATGAAAAACTGTTTTTT
TRBV5-4	TRBJ2-5	TRBD2	.	CASSLTSGPERTQYF	TGTGCCAGCAGCCTGACTAGCGGTCCAGAGAGGACCCAGTACTTC
TRBV7-8	TRBJ1-2	.	few	CASSLSGTNYGYTF	TGTGCCAGCAGCTTAAGCGGGACAAACTATGGCTACACCTTC
TRBV25-1	TRBJ1-4	.	.	CASSRVANEKLFF	TGTGCCAGCAGTCGCGTGGCTAATGAAAAACTGTTTTTT
TRBV9	TRBJ2-1	TRBD2	few	CASSASTSGGSNEQFF	TGTGCCAGCAGCGCATCGACTAGCGGGGGGTCTAATGAGCAGTTCTTC
TRBV29-1	TRBJ2-5	.	.	CSVAPRFEETQYF	TGCAGCGTTGCCCCGAGGTTTGAAGAGACCCAGTACTTC
TRBV15	TRBJ2-7	.	.	CATSGRNPYEQYF	TGTGCCACCAGCGGCAGGAACCCGTACGAGCAGTACTTC
TRBV7-2	TRBJ2-5	TRBD2	.	CASTISGDQETQYF	TGTGCCAGCACCATTAGCGGGGACCAAGAGACCCAGTACTTC
TRBV28	TRBJ2-7	.	.	CASSLSGGLYYEQYF	TGTGCCAGCAGTTTATCTGGAGGGCTCTACTACGAGCAGTACTTC
TRBV7-9	TRBJ2-6	TRBD1	.	CASSPPGTGIAGANVLTF	TGTGCCAGCAGCCCTCCCGGGACAGGGATCGCTGGGGCCAACGTCCTGACTTTC
TRBV20-1	TRBJ2-3	.	.	CSASFRDTQYF	TGCAGTGCTTCCTTCAGGGATACGCAGTATTTT
TRBV9	TRBJ2-2	TRBD2	.	CASSTDGGGTGELFF	TGTGCCAGCAGCACGGACGGGGGGGGCACCGGGGAGCTGTTTTTT
TRBV19	TRBJ1-4	.	.	CASSRQDTPRTLFF	TGTGCCAGTAGTCGACAGGACACCCCTCGAACACTGTTTTTT
TRBV27	TRBJ1-1	.	.	CASRPREGVRADTEAFF	TGTGCCAGCAGGCCGCGGGAAGGAGTTAGAGCGGACACTGAAGCTTTCTTT
TRBV7-2	TRBJ1-5	TRBD1	.	CASSLVGQGYEPQHF	TGTGCCAGCAGCTTAGTGGGACAGGGTTATGAGCCCCAGCATTTT
TRBV7-9	TRBJ2-4	.	.	CASSLGDLANLAKNIQYF	TGTGCCAGCAGCTTAGGCGATCTTGCAAATCTAGCCAAAAACATTCAGTACTTC
TRBV18	TRBJ1-1	.	.	CASSSQRMNTEAFF	TGTGCCAGCTCGTCCCAGCGCATGAACACTGAAGCTTTCTTT
TRBV5-6	TRBJ1-1	TRBD1	few	CASSLPTGFTEAFF	TGTGCCAGCAGCTTGCCGACAGGGTTCACTGAAGCTTTCTTT
TRBV2	TRBJ2-3	TRBD2	.	CATRLAGNTDTQYF	TGTGCCACTAGACTAGCGGGGAACACAGATACGCAGTATTTT
TRBV5-1	TRBJ2-3	TRBD2	.	CASSTLAGWGADTQYF	TGCGCCAGCAGCACCTTAGCGGGATGGGGAGCAGATACGCAGTATTTT
TRBV5-4	TRBJ1-4	.	.	CASSLAGEGEKLFF	TGTGCCAGCAGCTTGGCAGGGGAGGGTGAAAAACTGTTTTTT
TRBV6-5	TRBJ2-7	TRBD2	.	CASRGSGIGSYEQYF	TGTGCCAGCAGGGGAAGCGGGATTGGGTCCTACGAGCAGTACTTC
TRBV30	TRBJ2-2	TRBD1	.	CAWSRRTGLTNTGELFF	TGTGCCTGGAGTAGGAGGACAGGCCTGACGAACACCGGGGAGCTGTTTTTT
TRBV10-3	TRBJ2-1	.	.	CAITEGDEQFF	TGTGCCATCACAGAGGGGGATGAGCAGTTCTTC